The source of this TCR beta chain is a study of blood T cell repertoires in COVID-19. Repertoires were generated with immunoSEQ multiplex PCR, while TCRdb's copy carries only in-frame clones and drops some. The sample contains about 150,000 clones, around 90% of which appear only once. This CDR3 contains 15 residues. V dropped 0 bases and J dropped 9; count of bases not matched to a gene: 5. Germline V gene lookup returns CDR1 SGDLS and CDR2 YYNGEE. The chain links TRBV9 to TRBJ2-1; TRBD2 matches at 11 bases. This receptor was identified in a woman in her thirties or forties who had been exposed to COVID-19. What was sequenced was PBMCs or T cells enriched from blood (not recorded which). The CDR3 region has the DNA TGTGCCAGCAGCGTAGAGCTAGCGGGAGGCGGTGAGCAGTTCTTC. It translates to CASSVELAGGGEQFF.